One sample yielded the 18 T cell receptor beta chains listed below, sequenced in a study of blood T cells in healthy people across ages. Next came a second PCR, run for roughly 6 to 11 cycles, which used a sample-barcoded 5' primer along with a J-beta primer mix. TCRdb analysed the 5' RACE reads with MiXCR anew, one entry per CDR3 protein. The table shows just over 800,000 distinct CDR3 sequences, with about 62% occurring only once. The specimen sequenced was blood. The receptors were gathered from a man younger than 40 in good health.

Here the CDR3 reads CASSLGDRSGELFF. The CDR3 coding sequence is TGTGCCAGCAGTTTAGGGGACAGGAGCGGGGAGCTGTTTTTT. The chain links TRBV28 to TRBJ2-2; 8 bases fit TRBD1. Germline-derived CDR1 and CDR2 are MDHEN and SYDVKM. The CDR3 sequence is 14 residues long. V dropped 2 bases and J dropped 7; count of bases not matched to a gene: 3.

The chain couples TRBV7-2 to TRBJ2-1; possibly TRBD1 or TRBD2 for D (5 bases each). CDR3 length: 17 amino acids. With 5 bases removed from V and 3 bases from J, the gap between germline ends came to 20 bases. Germline V gene data show CDR1 as SGHTA and CDR2 as FQGNSA. CDR3: CASSLAQWGKFYNEQFF. The DNA of the CDR3 is TGTGCCAGCAGCCTCGCACAGTGGGGGAAATTCTACAATGAGCAGTTCTTC. The full variable domain, its missing parts supplied by reference TRBV7-2 and TRBJ2-1, is GAGVSQSPSNKVTEKGKDVELRCDPISGHTALYWYRQSLGQGLEFLIYFQGNSAPDKSGLPSDRFSAERTGGSVSTLTIQRTQQEDSAVYLCASSLAQWGKFYNEQFFGPGTRLTVL.

V is TRBV28 and J is TRBJ1-6, with TRBD1 matching over 8 bases. CDR3 size: 17 residues. The germline CDR1 and CDR2 sequences are MDHEN and SYDVKM. With 6 bases clipped from V and 7 bases from J, the junction kept 14 bases outside the gene matches. As DNA, the CDR3 is TGTGCCAGCAGCCCCCTTGGACAGGGTGGTGTCAATTCACCCCTCCACTTT. This encodes CASSPLGQGGVNSPLHF.

The chain links TRBV6-5 to TRBJ1-2; TRBD1 agrees at 7 bases. With V trimmed by 10 bases and J by 1 base, 9 bases remained unmatched. CDR3 length equals 14 residues. CDR1 MNHEY and CDR2 SVGAGI come from the germline V gene. CDR3: CATKETGNNYGYTF. DNA for the CDR3: TGTGCCACCAAGGAGACAGGGAATAACTATGGCTACACCTTC.

V is TRBV6-2 or TRBV6-3 and J is TRBJ2-7, with D perhaps TRBD2 (5 bases). The germline V gene has CDR1 MNHEY and CDR2 SVGEGT. With 4 bases removed from V and 2 bases from J, the gap between germline ends came to 12 bases. The CDR3 consists of 14 residues. DNA for the CDR3: TGTGCCAGCAGTTGGACGTGGCGGGCCTACGAGCAGTACTTC. Encoded protein: CASSWTWRAYEQYF.

This rearrangement joins TRBV12-3 or TRBV12-4 to TRBJ2-1; D is uncertain. The V and J ends lost 8 bases and 13 bases respectively, with 15 bases between them. This CDR3 comprises 11 residues. The CDR3 loop is CASALLETQFF. The CDR3, as DNA: TGTGCCAGCGCCCTATTAGAGACCCAGTTCTTC.

The chain has TRBV6-2 or TRBV6-3 and TRBJ1-5; D unclear. This CDR3 is 14 amino acids long. V lost 2 bases and J 6 bases, leaving 11 bases between the germline ends. Germline V gene data show CDR1 as MNHEY and CDR2 as SVGEGT. CDR3: CASSYDVGFQPQHF. As DNA, the CDR3 is TGTGCCAGCAGTTACGATGTTGGGTTTCAGCCCCAGCATTTT.

This clonotype appeared a few times. J is TRBJ2-1 and V is TRBV6-2 or TRBV6-3; 8 nucleotides agree with TRBD1. This CDR3 has 17 residues. From germline, CDR1 is MNHEY and CDR2 SVGEGT. V gave up 2 bases and J gave up 10 bases; unmatched junction bases: 16. The CDR3 DNA reads TGTGCCAGCAGTTACAACCCCGGGACAGGTCCCGTGGGGGAGCAGTTCTTC. Amino acids: CASSYNPGTGPVGEQFF.

V and J are TRBV6-5 and TRBJ1-1, with D possibly TRBD1 on 6 matching bases. Germline loops: CDR1 MNHEY, CDR2 SVGAGI. CDR3 length: 12 residues. Trimming cost V 10 bases and J 8 bases, with 17 bases left between them. DNA for the CDR3: TGTGCCAACTCACAGGGTAGGAGGGAAGCTTTCTTT. It encodes CANSQGRREAFF.

This CDR3 is CASSLSAGTHYGYTF. The CDR3 region has the DNA TGTGCCAGCAGTTTGTCGGCAGGGACGCACTATGGCTACACCTTC. The V gene is TRBV27, the J gene TRBJ1-2; possible D gene TRBD1, 5 bases. The V and J ends lost 3 bases and 3 bases respectively, with 14 bases between them. The CDR3 is made up of 15 amino acids. Germline V gene data show CDR1 as MNHEY and CDR2 as SMNVEV (reference sequence).

The CDR3 loop is CASTLGGLAGGIETQYF. The CDR3 DNA reads as TGTGCCAGCACCCTAGGAGGACTAGCGGGGGGCATAGAGACCCAGTACTTC. The chain recombines TRBV7-2 with TRBJ2-5; 14 bases align to TRBD2. With 7 bases clipped from V and 4 bases from J, the junction kept 11 bases outside the gene matches. Germline V gene sequence: CDR1 SGHTA, CDR2 FQGNSA. This CDR3 spans 17 amino acids.

This sequence joins TRBV3-1 and TRBJ2-3, with 8 bases that match TRBD2. CDR3 length equals 17 residues. V was pared by 1 base and J by 0 bases, with 6 bases of the junction left unmatched. CDR1 and CDR2 from the germline V gene are LGHDT and YNNKEL (reference sequence). Written as DNA, the CDR3 is TGTGCCAGCAGCCAAGTTGATAGCGGGGTCAGCACAGATACGCAGTATTTT. Protein sequence: CASSQVDSGVSTDTQYF.

The rearrangement joins TRBV20-1 to TRBJ2-7; D might be TRBD1 (5 bases). The germline V and J ends were trimmed by 7 bases and 1 base, with 14 bases remaining between them. Looked up from germline, CDR1 is DFQATT and CDR2 is SNEGSKA (reference sequence). The CDR3 sequence is 13 residues long. CDR3 in amino acids: CSVPETVSYEQYF. The CDR3 DNA follows: TGCAGTGTCCCCGAGACAGTTTCCTACGAGCAGTACTTC.

The sample holds one count of this clonotype. This chain links TRBV6-5 with TRBJ2-5, with 11 bases fitting TRBD1. Germline V gives CDR1 MNHEY, CDR2 SVGAGI. The CDR3 extends over 17 amino acids. J gave up 0 bases and V 3 bases, and 6 bases lay outside the gene matches. CDR3 sequence: CASSYYRDRGYQETQYF. The CDR3 region has the DNA TGTGCCAGCAGTTATTACCGGGACAGGGGGTACCAAGAGACCCAGTACTTC.

The chain carries TRBV14 and TRBJ2-1, with D hard to call. Trimming removed 4 bases at V and 6 bases at J, with 7 bases between. Germline V gene lookup returns CDR1 SGHDN and CDR2 FVKESK. The CDR3 length is 12 residues. In DNA form, the CDR3 reads TGTGCCAGCAGCCTCTGGGCCAATGAGCAGTTCTTC. Translating gives CASSLWANEQFF.

The chain carries TRBV21-1 and TRBJ2-7; the D segment call TRBD1 is taken from the table without a DNA check. TRBV21-1 is classified as a pseudogene. The CDR3 has 17 residues. In nucleotides, the CDR3 is TGTGCCAGCAGCCTTAGGCTTGACAGTAAATTCTCCTACGAGCAGTACTTC. Protein product: CASSLRLDSKFSYEQYF.

The rearrangement joins TRBV7-9 to TRBJ2-5, with TRBD1 identical over 8 bases. The J call may not be correct, given that the DNA end is closer to TRBJ2-7. This CDR3 has 16 residues. The V gene's germline CDR1 is SEHNR and CDR2 FQNEAQ (reference sequence). The CDR3 DNA follows: TGTGCCAGCAGCCGAGGGGACAGGCTTTTCTACTCCGAGCAGTACTTC. Residues: CASSRGDRLFYSEQYF.

The rearrangement links TRBV12-3 or TRBV12-4 to TRBJ2-7, with D uncertain. Trimming pared 3 bases from V and 3 bases from J, leaving 9 bases between. There are 13 residues in the CDR3. The CDR3 DNA reads TGTGCCAGCAGTTTCGGGCAGGACTACGAGCAGTACTTC. Protein: CASSFGQDYEQYF.